This T cell receptor (beta chain) was captured in a study of shared clonotypes between healthy human individuals. The ends lost 6 bases at V and 4 bases at J; junction bases unmatched: 7. The CDR3 totals 16 residues. From germline, CDR1 is MDHEN and CDR2 SYDVKM. As handled by the study authors: Without quality scores, immunoSEQ junctional reads could not be filtered like full-length reads. Some clones are missing from TCRdb's copy, which holds only in-frame ones; the method was immunoSEQ multiplex PCR. Clonal size and the V and J genes are those of that table, whereas D and trimming came from the DNA. The data show 2,500,000 or so clones, approximately 92% seen once. General study results and limits: Non-shared clonotypes had lower generation probabilities than those shared by all four donors.

As to this clone: What it recognizes is unknown.

In the CD4+ fraction, cells were divided into CD45RA+ naive and CD45RA-negative memory subsets. Sequencing was performed on naive CD4+ T cells sorted from blood. The subset: CD45RA+ positively selected. The rearrangement uses TRBV28 and TRBJ1-3; the match to TRBD1 covers 12 bases. The sequence came from a man aged 18 to 30 in good health. The CDR3 here is CASSSPGQGAGNTIYF. The CDR3, as DNA: TGTGCCAGCAGCTCCCCGGGACAGGGGGCGGGAAACACCATATATTTT.